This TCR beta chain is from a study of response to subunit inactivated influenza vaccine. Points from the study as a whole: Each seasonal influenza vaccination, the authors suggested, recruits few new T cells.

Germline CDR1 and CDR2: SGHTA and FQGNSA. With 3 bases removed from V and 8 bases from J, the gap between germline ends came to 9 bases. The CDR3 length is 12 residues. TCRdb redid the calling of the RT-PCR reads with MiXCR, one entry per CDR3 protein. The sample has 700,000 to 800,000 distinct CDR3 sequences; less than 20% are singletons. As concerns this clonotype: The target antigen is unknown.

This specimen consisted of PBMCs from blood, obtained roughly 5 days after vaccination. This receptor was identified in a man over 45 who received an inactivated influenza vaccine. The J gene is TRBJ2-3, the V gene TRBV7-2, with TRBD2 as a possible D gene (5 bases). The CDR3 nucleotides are TGTGCCAGCAGCTTCGGTAGCGCTACGCAGTATTTT. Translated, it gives CASSFGSATQYF.